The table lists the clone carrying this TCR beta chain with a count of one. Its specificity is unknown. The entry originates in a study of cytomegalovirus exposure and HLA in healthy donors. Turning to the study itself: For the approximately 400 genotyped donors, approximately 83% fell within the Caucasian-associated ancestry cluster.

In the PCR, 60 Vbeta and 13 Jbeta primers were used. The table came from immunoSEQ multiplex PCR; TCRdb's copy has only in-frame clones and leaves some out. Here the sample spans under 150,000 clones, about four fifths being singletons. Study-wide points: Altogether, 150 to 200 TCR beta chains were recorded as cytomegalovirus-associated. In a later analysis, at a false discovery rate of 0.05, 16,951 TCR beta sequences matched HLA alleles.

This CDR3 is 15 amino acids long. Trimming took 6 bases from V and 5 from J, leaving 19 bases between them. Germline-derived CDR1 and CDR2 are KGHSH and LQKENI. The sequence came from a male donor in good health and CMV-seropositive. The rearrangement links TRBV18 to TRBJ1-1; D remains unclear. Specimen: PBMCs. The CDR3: CASSGTMTRGTEAFF. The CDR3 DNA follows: TGTGCCAGCTCCGGTACGATGACGAGAGGGACTGAAGCTTTCTTT.